Presented here are 11 T cell receptor beta chains from one specimen sequenced in a study of blood T cell repertoires in COVID-19. Libraries were prepared by immunoSEQ multiplex PCR; TCRdb keeps only in-frame clonotypes and omits some of them. This sample yields some 140,000 clones, of which roughly nine tenths are seen a single time; about 0.55% belongs to the top ten. Sequenced sample: peripheral blood. The receptor source for this set is a man aged 45 to 65 with acute or convalescent COVID-19.

The gene calls are TRBV29-1 and TRBJ2-3; 11 bases are shared with TRBD2. J gave up 6 bases and V 4 bases, and 9 bases lay outside the gene matches. Germline V gene data show CDR1 as SQVTM and CDR2 as ANQGSEA. The CDR3 is 15 residues long. CDR3 coding DNA: TGCAGCGTTGGTCAGGCCGCTAGCGGGAGGGATACGCAGTATTTT. This encodes CSVGQAASGRDTQYF.

There are a few counts of this clone. The chain is built from TRBV18 and TRBJ1-2; D is perhaps TRBD1 (5 bases). CDR3 length equals 18 residues. Per the germline V gene, CDR1 is KGHSH and CDR2 is LQKENI. V was trimmed by 3 bases and J by 0 bases, leaving 20 bases between them. The CDR3 loop is CASSPPAGRGATNYGYTF. In DNA, the CDR3 is TGTGCCAGCTCACCCCCTGCGGGACGAGGGGCGACTAACTATGGCTACACCTTC.

To note about this clone: Different DNA sequences within this sample yield the same CDR3. The rearrangement joins TRBV6-2 or TRBV6-3 to TRBJ1-2; TRBD1 matches 7 bases. J gave up 5 bases and V 5 bases, and 5 bases lay outside the gene matches. The CDR3 runs 13 residues. The germline V gene has CDR1 MNHEY and CDR2 SVGEGT. The DNA for the CDR3 is TGTGCCAGCAGTCCCGGACAGGTTTATGGCTACACCTTC. Residues: CASSPGQVYGYTF.

This chain connects TRBV2 to TRBJ2-7, with TRBD1 as a possible D gene (6 bases). This CDR3 region has 14 residues. Per the germline V gene, CDR1 is SNHLY and CDR2 is FYNNEI. The V and J ends lost 6 bases and 0 bases respectively, with 12 bases between them. CDR3 sequence: CASSIGDTSYEQYF. The DNA of the CDR3 is TGTGCCAGCAGCATCGGGGACACCTCCTACGAGCAGTACTTC.

The V gene is TRBV6-5, the J gene TRBJ1-1; 7 bases agree with TRBD1. Germline V CDR1 and CDR2: MNHEY, SVGAGI. With V trimmed by 6 bases and J by 6 bases, 4 bases remained unmatched. The CDR3 is 12 amino acids. CDR3 bases: TGTGCCAGCAGCTACAGGGGTTCTGAAGCTTTCTTT. It yields the protein CASSYRGSEAFF.

The chain links TRBV4-3 to TRBJ1-1, with D perhaps TRBD1 (6 bases). The CDR3 consists of 17 residues. The ends were cut back, 0 bases at V and 5 bases at J, with 19 bases in the middle. The germline gives CDR1 LGHNA, CDR2 YSLEER. CDR3 protein: CASSQDPDSYSRTEAFF. CDR3 nucleotides: TGCGCCAGCAGCCAAGATCCGGACAGCTACTCGCGGACTGAAGCTTTCTTT.

For this clone: The sample has other DNA sequences that encode this CDR3 too. V gene TRBV20-1 combines with J gene TRBJ2-7; D is undetermined. CDR1 and CDR2 (germline): DFQATT, SNEGSKA (reference sequence). Trimming left V 3 bases short and J 5 bases short, with 8 bases between. The CDR3 loop spans 11 amino acids. CDR3 region: CSARSGHEQYV. The CDR3, as DNA: TGCAGTGCTAGGTCGGGTCACGAGCAGTACGTC.

CDR3 DNA sequence: TGTGCCAGCAGTTTACCTCACAAGTCATACGAGCAGTACGTC. Translating it yields CASSLPHKSYEQYV. V usage is TRBV28 and J usage is TRBJ2-7, with D unresolved. The CDR3 loop spans 14 amino acids. V was pared by 2 bases and J by 4 bases, with 12 bases between. Germline V gene sequence: CDR1 MDHEN, CDR2 SYDVKM.

V usage is TRBV28 and J usage is TRBJ1-1; 9 positions match TRBD1. V lost 9 bases and J lost 5; bases outside the gene matches: 7. CDR1 MDHEN and CDR2 SYDVKM come from the germline V gene. The CDR3 has 13 residues. This chain's CDR3 is CASQTGGGTEAFF. CDR3 DNA: TGTGCCAGTCAGACAGGGGGAGGAACTGAAGCTTTCTTT. Looking up the rest from reference TRBV28 and TRBJ1-1 gives the full variable domain: DVKVTQSSRYLVKRTGEKVFLECVQDMDHENMFWYRQDPGLGLRLIYFSYDVKMKEKGDIPEGYSVSREKKERFSLILESASTNQTSMYLCASQTGGGTEAFFGQGTRLTVV.

V is TRBV5-1 and J is TRBJ2-1; 10 nucleotides align to TRBD1. Germline V gives CDR1 SGHRS, CDR2 YFSETQ. This CDR3 contains 15 residues. With 4 bases clipped from V and 4 bases from J, the junction kept 5 bases outside the gene matches. Here the CDR3 reads CASSGGTGAYNEQFF. The CDR3 region has the DNA TGCGCCAGCAGCGGGGGGACAGGGGCGTACAATGAGCAGTTCTTC.

The chain carries TRBV19 and TRBJ2-2; 7 nucleotides align to TRBD1. CDR1 LNHDA and CDR2 SQIVND come from the germline V gene (reference sequence). The CDR3 is made up of 13 amino acids. Germline trimming cut 7 bases from V and 7 bases from J; bases unmatched to any gene: 6. The chain's CDR3 is CASNTGANGELFF. Here the CDR3 DNA reads TGTGCCAGTAACACAGGGGCGAACGGGGAGCTGTTTTTT. Full variable domain (missing parts from reference TRBV19 and TRBJ2-2): DGGITQSPKYLFRKEGQNVTLSCEQNLNHDAMYWYRQDPGQGLRLIYYSQIVNDFQKGDIAEGYSVSREKKESFPLTVTSAQKNPTAFYLCASNTGANGELFFGEGSRLTVL.